These 2 T cell receptor beta chains share one sample of origin, sequenced in a study of cytomegalovirus exposure and HLA in healthy donors. The PCR employed 60 Vbeta primers together with 13 Jbeta primers. Only in-frame clones appear in the TCRdb table, and some are missing; sequencing was by immunoSEQ multiplex PCR. This table has about 96,000 clones, roughly 74% appearing once. Sequencing was performed on PBMCs. The receptor set was obtained from a woman aged 65 to 85 in good health and CMV-seropositive.

This clone was recorded only once. This chain joins TRBV6-6 and TRBJ1-2; D not resolved. CDR1 is MNHNY and CDR2 is SVGAGI in the germline V gene (reference sequence). The V end lost 2 bases, the J end lost 4 bases, and 8 bases lay between the germline ends. CDR3 size: 13 residues. The CDR3 DNA sequence: TGTGCCAGCAGTTACCGGGATTCCTATGGCTACACCTTC. Translation gives CASSYRDSYGYTF.

V is TRBV6-5 and J is TRBJ1-5; D not resolved. The CDR3 is made up of 14 amino acids. Germline V lookup: CDR1 MNHEY, CDR2 SVGAGI. V was trimmed by 6 bases and J by 7 bases, leaving 16 bases between them. The CDR3 spells CASSYQITGQPQHF. CDR3 nucleotide sequence: TGTGCCAGCAGCTATCAGATCACCGGGCAGCCCCAGCATTTT.